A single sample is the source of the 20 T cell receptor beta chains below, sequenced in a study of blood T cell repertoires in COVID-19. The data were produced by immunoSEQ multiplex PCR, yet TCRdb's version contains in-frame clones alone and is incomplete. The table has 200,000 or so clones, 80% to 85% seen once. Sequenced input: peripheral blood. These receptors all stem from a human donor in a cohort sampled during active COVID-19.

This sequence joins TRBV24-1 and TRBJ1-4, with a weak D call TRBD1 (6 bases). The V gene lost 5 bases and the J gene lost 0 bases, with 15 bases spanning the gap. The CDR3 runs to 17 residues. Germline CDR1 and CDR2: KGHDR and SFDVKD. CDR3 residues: CATSAATGRTTNEKLFF. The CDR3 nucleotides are TGTGCCACCAGTGCGGCGACAGGTCGAACAACTAATGAAAAACTGTTTTTT.

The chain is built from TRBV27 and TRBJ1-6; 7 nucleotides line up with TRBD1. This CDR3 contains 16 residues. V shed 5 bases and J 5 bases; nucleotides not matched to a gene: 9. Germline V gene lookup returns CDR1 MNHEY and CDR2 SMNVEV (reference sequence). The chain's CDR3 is CASSPRQGGNNSPLHF. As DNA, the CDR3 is TGTGCCAGCAGTCCGAGACAGGGAGGAAATAATTCACCCCTCCACTTT.

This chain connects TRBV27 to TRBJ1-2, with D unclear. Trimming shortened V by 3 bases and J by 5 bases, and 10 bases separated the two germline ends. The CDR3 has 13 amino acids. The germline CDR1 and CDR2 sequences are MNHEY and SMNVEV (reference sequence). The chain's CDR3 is CASSLAGYYGYTF. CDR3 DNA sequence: TGTGCCAGCAGTTTGGCGGGGTATTATGGCTACACCTTC.

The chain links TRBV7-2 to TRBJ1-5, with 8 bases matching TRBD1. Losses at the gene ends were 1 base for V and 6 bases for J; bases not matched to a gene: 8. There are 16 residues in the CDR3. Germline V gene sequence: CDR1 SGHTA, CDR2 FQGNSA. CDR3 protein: CASSLEVGRGPQPQHF. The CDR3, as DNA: TGTGCCAGCAGCTTAGAAGTGGGCAGGGGGCCTCAGCCCCAGCATTTT.

The CDR3 region is CSARTGGTGELFF. CDR3 sequence (DNA): TGCAGCGCCCGGACAGGGGGCACCGGGGAGCTGTTTTTT. This chain links TRBV29-1 with TRBJ2-2; the match to TRBD1 covers 10 bases. Germline loops: CDR1 SQVTM, CDR2 ANQGSEA. The CDR3 consists of 13 residues. Trimming at V came to 7 bases and at J to 4 bases, leaving 3 bases not matched to a gene.

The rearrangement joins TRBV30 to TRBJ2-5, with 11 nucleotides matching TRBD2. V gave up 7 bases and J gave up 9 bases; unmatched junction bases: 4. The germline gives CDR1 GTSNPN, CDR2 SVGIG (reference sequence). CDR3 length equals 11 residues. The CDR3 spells CALTSGTAQYF. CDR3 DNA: TGTGCCTTGACTAGCGGGACGGCCCAGTACTTC.

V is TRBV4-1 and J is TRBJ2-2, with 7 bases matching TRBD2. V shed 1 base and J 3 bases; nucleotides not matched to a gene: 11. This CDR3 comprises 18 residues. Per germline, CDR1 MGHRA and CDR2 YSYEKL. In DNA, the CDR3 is TGCGCCAGCAGCCAAGGGGGAGGGCGGAGACCTTACACCGGGGAGCTGTTTTTT. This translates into CASSQGGGRRPYTGELFF.

The CDR3 DNA follows: TGTGCCTGGAGTCCCCGCATCCCCCCGGGACAGGGCCTAGAAGCTTTCTTT. This translates into CAWSPRIPPGQGLEAFF. The chain recombines TRBV30 with TRBJ1-1; 9 positions agree with TRBD1. CDR1 and CDR2 from the germline V gene are GTSNPN and SVGIG (reference sequence). The CDR3 runs to 17 residues. The V segment lost 2 bases and the J segment 8 bases; nucleotides outside the gene matches: 18.

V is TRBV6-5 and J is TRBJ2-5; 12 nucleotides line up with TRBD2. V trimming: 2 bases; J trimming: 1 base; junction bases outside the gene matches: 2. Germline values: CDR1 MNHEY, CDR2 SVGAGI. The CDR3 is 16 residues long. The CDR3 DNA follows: TGTGCCAGCAGTTACCTAGCGGGAGGGCCCCAAGAGACCCAGTACTTC. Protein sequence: CASSYLAGGPQETQYF.

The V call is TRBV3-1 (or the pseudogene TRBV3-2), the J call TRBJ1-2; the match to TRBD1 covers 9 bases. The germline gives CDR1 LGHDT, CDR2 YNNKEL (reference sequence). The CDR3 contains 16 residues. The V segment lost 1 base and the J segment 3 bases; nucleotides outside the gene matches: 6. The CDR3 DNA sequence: TGTGCCAGCAGCCAAGGGCAACAGGGGGCTTACTATGGCTACACCTTC. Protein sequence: CASSQGQQGAYYGYTF.

This CDR3 reads CASSLARTPGGSSYEQYF. The CDR3 DNA sequence: TGTGCCAGCAGCCTCGCTCGAACACCTGGCGGGAGCTCCTACGAGCAGTACTTC. The V gene is TRBV7-9, the J gene TRBJ2-7, with 7 bases that match TRBD2. The CDR3 spans 18 residues. Germline trimming cut 5 bases from V and 0 bases from J; bases unmatched to any gene: 16. Looked up from germline, CDR1 is SEHNR and CDR2 is FQNEAQ (reference sequence).

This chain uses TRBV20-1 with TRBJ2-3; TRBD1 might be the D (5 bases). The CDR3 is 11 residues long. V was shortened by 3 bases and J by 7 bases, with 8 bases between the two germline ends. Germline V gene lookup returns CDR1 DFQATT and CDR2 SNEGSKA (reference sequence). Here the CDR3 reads CSARRQNTQYF. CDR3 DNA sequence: TGCAGTGCTAGGAGACAGAATACGCAGTATTTT.

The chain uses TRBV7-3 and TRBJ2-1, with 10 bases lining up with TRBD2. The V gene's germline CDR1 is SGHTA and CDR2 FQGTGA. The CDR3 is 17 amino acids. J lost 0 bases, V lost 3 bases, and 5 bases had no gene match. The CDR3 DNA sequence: TGTGCCAGCAGCTTTAGGACTAGCGGCCTCTCCTACAATGAGCAGTTCTTC. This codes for CASSFRTSGLSYNEQFF.

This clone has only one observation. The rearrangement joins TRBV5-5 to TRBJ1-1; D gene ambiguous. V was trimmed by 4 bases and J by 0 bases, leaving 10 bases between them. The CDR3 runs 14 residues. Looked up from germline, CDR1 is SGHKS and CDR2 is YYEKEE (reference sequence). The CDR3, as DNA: TGTGCCAGCAGCCCGGTCCGAGTGAACACTGAAGCTTTCTTT. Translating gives CASSPVRVNTEAFF.

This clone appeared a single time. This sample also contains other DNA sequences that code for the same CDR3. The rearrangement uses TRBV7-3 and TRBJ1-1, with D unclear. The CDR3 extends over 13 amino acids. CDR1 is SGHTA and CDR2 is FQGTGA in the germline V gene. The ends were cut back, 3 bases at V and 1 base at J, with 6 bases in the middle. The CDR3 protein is CASSLRANTEAFF. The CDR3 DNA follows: TGTGCCAGCAGCTTGAGGGCGAACACTGAAGCTTTCTTT.

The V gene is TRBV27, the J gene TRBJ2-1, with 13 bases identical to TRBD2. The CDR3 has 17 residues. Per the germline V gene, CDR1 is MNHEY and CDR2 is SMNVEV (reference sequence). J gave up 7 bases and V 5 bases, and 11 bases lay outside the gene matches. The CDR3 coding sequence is TGTGCCAGCAGTACAATAAGGACTAGCGGGAGTAATAATGAGCAGTTCTTC. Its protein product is CASSTIRTSGSNNEQFF.

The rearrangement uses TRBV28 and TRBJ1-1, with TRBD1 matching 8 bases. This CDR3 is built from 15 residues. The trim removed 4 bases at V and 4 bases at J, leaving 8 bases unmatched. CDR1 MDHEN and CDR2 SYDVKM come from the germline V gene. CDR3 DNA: TGTGCCAGCAGTTCCCAGGGGGCTGGTGGCACTGAAGCTTTCTTT. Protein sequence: CASSSQGAGGTEAFF.

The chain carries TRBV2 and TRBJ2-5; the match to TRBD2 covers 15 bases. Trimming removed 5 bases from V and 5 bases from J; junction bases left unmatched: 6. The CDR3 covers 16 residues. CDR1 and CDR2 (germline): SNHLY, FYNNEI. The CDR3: CASSWTSGRAAETQYF. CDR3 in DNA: TGTGCCAGCAGTTGGACTAGCGGGAGGGCCGCGGAGACCCAGTACTTC.

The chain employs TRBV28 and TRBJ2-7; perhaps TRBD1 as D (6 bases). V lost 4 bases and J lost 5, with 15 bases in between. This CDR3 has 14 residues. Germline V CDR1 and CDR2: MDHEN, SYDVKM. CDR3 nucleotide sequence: TGTGCCAGCAGTTCCTCCGACAGGTCCCACGAGCAGTACTTC. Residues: CASSSSDRSHEQYF.

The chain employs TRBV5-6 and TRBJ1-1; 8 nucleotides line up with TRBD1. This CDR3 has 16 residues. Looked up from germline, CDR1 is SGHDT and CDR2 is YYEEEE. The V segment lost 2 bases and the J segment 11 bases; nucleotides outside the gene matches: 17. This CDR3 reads CASSFTLVGQGEVAFF. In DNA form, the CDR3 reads TGTGCCAGCAGCTTTACTCTTGTAGGACAGGGCGAGGTTGCTTTCTTT.